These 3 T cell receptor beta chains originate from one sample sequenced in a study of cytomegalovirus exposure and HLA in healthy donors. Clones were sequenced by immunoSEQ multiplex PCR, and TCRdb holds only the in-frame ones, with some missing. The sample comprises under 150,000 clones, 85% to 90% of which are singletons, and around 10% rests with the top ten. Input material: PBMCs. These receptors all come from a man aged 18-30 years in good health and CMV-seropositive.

The CDR3 nucleotides are TGTGCCAGCAGCAGCAGCGGGGGGGCCGAGGATACGCAGTATTTT. It codes for CASSSSGGAEDTQYF. V usage is TRBV6-4 and J usage is TRBJ2-3; TRBD2 agrees at 10 bases. Germline lookup yields CDR1 MRHNA and CDR2 SNTAGT. Trimming took 6 bases from V and 6 from J; bases not matched to a gene: 9. The CDR3 loop spans 15 amino acids.

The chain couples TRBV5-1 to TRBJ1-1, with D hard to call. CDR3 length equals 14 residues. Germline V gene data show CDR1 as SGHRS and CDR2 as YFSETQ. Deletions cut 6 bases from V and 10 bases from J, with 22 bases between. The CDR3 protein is CASTTDGVGERAFF. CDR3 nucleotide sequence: TGCGCCAGCACCACGGACGGGGTCGGGGAAAGAGCTTTCTTT. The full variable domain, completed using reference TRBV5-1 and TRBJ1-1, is KAGVTQTPRYLIKTRGQQVTLSCSPISGHRSVSWYQQTPGQGLQFLFEYFSETQRNKGNFPGRFSGRQFSNSRSEMNVSTLELGDSALYLCASTTDGVGERAFFGQGTRLTVV.

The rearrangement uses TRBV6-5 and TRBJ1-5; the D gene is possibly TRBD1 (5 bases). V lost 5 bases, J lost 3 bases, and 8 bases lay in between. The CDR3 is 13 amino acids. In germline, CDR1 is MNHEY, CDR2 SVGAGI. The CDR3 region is CASSRQLNQPQHF. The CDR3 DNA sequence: TGTGCCAGCAGTAGACAGCTCAATCAGCCCCAGCATTTT.